This TCR beta chain was captured in a study of T cell responses to AZD1222 COVID-19 vaccine. Germline V gene lookup returns CDR1 MNHEY and CDR2 SVGAGI. The CDR3 is 13 amino acids. V lost 3 bases and J 2 bases, leaving 7 bases between the germline ends. This clone turned up a few times. Other DNA sequences within the sample encode an identical CDR3. The protocol was immunoSEQ multiplex PCR, while the TCRdb copy is restricted to in-frame clones and leaves out a portion. The repertoire includes tens of thousands of clones, roughly 88% of them detected once, and 9.5% to 13% sits in the top ten. The J gene is TRBJ1-1, the V gene TRBV6-5; D gene uncertain. The sample consisted of peripheral blood, taken 28 days after the second AZD1222 dose. This clonotype was sampled from an adult who received the AZD1222 COVID-19 vaccine. CDR3 in amino acids: CASSYRGNTEAFF. CDR3 DNA: TGTGCCAGCAGTTATCGTGGAAACACTGAAGCTTTCTTT.